The 9 T cell receptor beta chains below all came from one sample that was sequenced in a study of cytotoxic CD8 clonotypes in ibrutinib-treated CLL. Profiling relied on immunoSEQ multiplex PCR, and the TCRdb table lists in-frame clones only, not all of them. The top ten clones hold 8% of a sample with roughly 28,000 clones, about 82% of them seen once. Sequencing used PBMCs, obtained after 24 months of ibrutinib treatment. These receptor sequences come from a human donor with chronic lymphocytic leukemia.

V and J are TRBV7-3 and TRBJ2-3; 8 positions agree with TRBD2. The CDR3 consists of 16 residues. Trimming removed 1 base from V and 2 bases from J; junction bases left unmatched: 5. Germline V gene sequence: CDR1 SGHTA, CDR2 FQGTGA. CDR3 sequence (DNA): TGTGCCAGCAGCTTAATGCCCGGGGGGGCCACAGATACGCAGTATTTT. This codes for CASSLMPGGATDTQYF. Based on the CDR3 plus reference TRBV7-3 and TRBJ2-3, the full variable domain is GAGVSQTPSNKVTEKGKYVELRCDPISGHTALYWYRQSLGQGPEFLIYFQGTGAADDSGLPNDRFFAVRPEGSVSTLKIQRTERGDSAVYLCASSLMPGGATDTQYFGPGTRLTVL.

The chain uses TRBV18 and TRBJ2-3, with a weak D call TRBD1 (6 bases). The germline gives CDR1 KGHSH, CDR2 LQKENI. Trimming removed 1 base at V and 4 bases at J, with 21 bases between. The CDR3 is made up of 18 amino acids. The CDR3 here is CASSPREAGAVEADTQYF. CDR3 DNA sequence: TGTGCCAGCTCACCACGGGAAGCAGGGGCCGTGGAGGCAGATACGCAGTATTTT.

The genes are TRBV5-1 and TRBJ1-4, with 8 bases identical to TRBD1. This CDR3 comprises 16 residues. Germline CDR1 SGHRS, CDR2 YFSETQ. With 4 bases clipped from V and 8 bases from J, the junction kept 13 bases outside the gene matches. CDR3 DNA: TGCGCCAGCAGCGACCAGGGGGCAGGCCCCGGGGAAAAACTGTTTTTT. This translates into CASSDQGAGPGEKLFF.

The rearrangement joins TRBV6-5 to TRBJ2-7; no clear D. V gave up 6 bases and J gave up 4 bases, with 7 bases separating them. Germline V lookup: CDR1 MNHEY, CDR2 SVGAGI. This CDR3 region has 11 residues. The CDR3 here is CASRGLYEQYF. CDR3 sequence (DNA): TGTGCCAGCAGAGGGTTGTACGAGCAGTACTTC.

This clone was detected a few times. The chain uses TRBV6-1 and TRBJ2-1; 8 positions match TRBD2. This CDR3 spans 20 amino acids. Germline lookup yields CDR1 MNHNS and CDR2 SASEGT. V gave up 4 bases and J gave up 4 bases; unmatched junction bases: 21. The CDR3 region is CASSVPAARGAREEYNEQFF. The CDR3 DNA is TGTGCCAGCAGTGTACCCGCTGCGCGGGGGGCCCGCGAGGAATACAATGAGCAGTTCTTC.

The genes are TRBV4-1 and TRBJ2-7; 8 positions match TRBD2. Germline CDR1 is MGHRA and CDR2 is YSYEKL. CDR3 size: 17 residues. The junction had 14 bases not matched to a gene; V was cut back by 0 bases and J by 7 bases. The CDR3 loop is CASSQDAGTRSVGEQYF. CDR3 sequence (DNA): TGCGCCAGCAGCCAAGATGCAGGGACTAGGTCTGTTGGGGAGCAGTACTTC.

The chain is built from TRBV2 and TRBJ1-4; 8 bases align to TRBD1. The CDR3 is 16 residues long. V was clipped by 7 bases and J by 4 bases; unmatched bases: 11. In germline, CDR1 is SNHLY, CDR2 FYNNEI. The CDR3 sequence: CASNLYGTGRNEKLFF. CDR3 DNA sequence: TGTGCCAGCAATTTATACGGGACAGGTCGTAATGAAAAACTGTTTTTT.

The chain is built from TRBV11-1 and TRBJ2-7, with D unresolved. The CDR3 length is 15 residues. V shed 0 bases and J shed 4 bases, with 13 bases lying between them. Per germline, CDR1 SGHAT and CDR2 FQDESV (reference sequence). CDR3: CASSLAVGSAYEQYF. DNA for the CDR3: TGTGCCAGCAGCTTAGCCGTGGGTTCTGCGTACGAGCAGTACTTC.

On this clone itself: The same CDR3 can be traced to other DNA sequences in this sample. J is TRBJ2-6 and V is TRBV5-1; D may be TRBD1 (6 bases). V gave up 4 bases and J gave up 1 base, with 9 bases separating them. Germline lookup yields CDR1 SGHRS and CDR2 YFSETQ. There are 15 residues in the CDR3. CDR3 residues: CASSRGQSGANVLTF. CDR3 DNA: TGCGCCAGCAGCCGCGGACAGTCTGGGGCCAACGTCCTGACTTTC.